This TCR beta chain was sequenced for a study of T cell responses to AZD1222 COVID-19 vaccine. Profiled with immunoSEQ multiplex PCR; TCRdb holds only in-frame clones, not every one. The sample holds 95,000 to 150,000 clones; roughly 90% are singletons and the top ten take 3% to 4%. About this clone itself: The antigen remains unidentified.

Study-wide results and limits: Reportedly, close to half of spike-specific TCRs are directed against unmutated variant regions.

This specimen was peripheral blood, taken on day 0 of AZD1222 vaccination. The TCR originated in an adult in good health.

CDR3 sequence: CASSIQGYGYTF. The CDR3 nucleotides read TGTGCCAGCAGCATACAGGGATATGGCTACACCTTC. The rearrangement uses TRBV12-3 or TRBV12-4 and TRBJ1-2, with TRBD1 as a possible D gene (6 bases). The CDR3 consists of 12 residues. The germline V and J ends were trimmed by 6 bases and 5 bases, with 10 bases remaining between them.